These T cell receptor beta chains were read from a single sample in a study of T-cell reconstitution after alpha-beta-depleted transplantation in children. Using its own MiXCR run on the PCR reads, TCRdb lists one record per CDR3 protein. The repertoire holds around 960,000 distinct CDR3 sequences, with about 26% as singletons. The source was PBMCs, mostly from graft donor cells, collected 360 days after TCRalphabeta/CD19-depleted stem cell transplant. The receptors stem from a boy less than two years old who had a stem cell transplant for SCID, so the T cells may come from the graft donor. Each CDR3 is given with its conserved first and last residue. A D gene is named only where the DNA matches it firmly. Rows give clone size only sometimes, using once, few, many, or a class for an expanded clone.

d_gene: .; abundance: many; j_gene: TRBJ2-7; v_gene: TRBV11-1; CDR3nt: TGTGCCAGCAGCTTAGGGTCAGTCTCCTACGAGCAGTACTTC; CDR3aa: CASSLGSVSYEQYF
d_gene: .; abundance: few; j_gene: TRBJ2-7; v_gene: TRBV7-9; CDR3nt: TGTGCCAGCAGCGTATTAGGACCCAGGGGTTCCTCCTACGAGCAGTACTTC; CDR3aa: CASSVLGPRGSSYEQYF
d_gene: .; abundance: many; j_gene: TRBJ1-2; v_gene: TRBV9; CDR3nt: TGTGCCAGCACCTCGAACAGGGTAGGCTACACCTTC; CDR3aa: CASTSNRVGYTF
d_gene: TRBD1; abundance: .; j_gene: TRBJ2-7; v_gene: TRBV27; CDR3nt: TGTGCCAGCAGTACGGGGACAGGCCACAGCTCCTACGAGCAGTACTTC; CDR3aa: CASSTGTGHSSYEQYF
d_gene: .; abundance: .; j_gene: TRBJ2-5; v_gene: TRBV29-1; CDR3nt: TGCAGCGTTGATAATCGGGGCCGCGGGGAGACCCAGTACTTC; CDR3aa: CSVDNRGRGETQYF
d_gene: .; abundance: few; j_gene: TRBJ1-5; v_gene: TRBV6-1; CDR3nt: TGTGCCAGCAGCCCAACTCCAAAACAGCCCCAGCATTTT; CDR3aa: CASSPTPKQPQHF
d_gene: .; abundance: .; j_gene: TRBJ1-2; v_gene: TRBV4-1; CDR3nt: TGCGCCAGCAGCCAAGAGTTCAGGGCCAACTATGGCTACACCTTC; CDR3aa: CASSQEFRANYGYTF
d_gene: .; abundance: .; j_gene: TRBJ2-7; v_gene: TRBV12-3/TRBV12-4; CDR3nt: TGTGCCAGCAGTTTAAGAGGGGCGCACGAGCAGTACTTC; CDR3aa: CASSLRGAHEQYF
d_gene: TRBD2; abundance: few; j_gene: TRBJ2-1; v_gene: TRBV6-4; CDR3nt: TGTGCCAGCAGTGACGGTCCGGGACTAGCGTCGTTCTTC; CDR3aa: CASSDGPGLASFF
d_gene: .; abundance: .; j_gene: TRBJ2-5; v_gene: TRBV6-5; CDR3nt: TGTGCCAGCAGTTACCCTGGTCAGGGGCGGAGGAAGACCCAGTACTTC; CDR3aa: CASSYPGQGRRKTQYF
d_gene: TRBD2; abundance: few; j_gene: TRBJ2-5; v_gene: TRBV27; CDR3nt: TGTGCCAGCAGTTTAACTAGCGGGGGCCGGCAAGAGACCCAGTACTTC; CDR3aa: CASSLTSGGRQETQYF
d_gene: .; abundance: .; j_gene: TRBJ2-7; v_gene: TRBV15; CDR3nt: TGTGCCACCAGCAGAACGGAGGAGAGATCTTCCTACGAGCAGTACTTC; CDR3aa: CATSRTEERSSYEQYF
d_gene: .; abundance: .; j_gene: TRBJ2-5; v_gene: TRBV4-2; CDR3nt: TGTGCCAGCAGCCAAGAGGAAAGGGAGACCCAGTACTTC; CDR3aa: CASSQEERETQYF
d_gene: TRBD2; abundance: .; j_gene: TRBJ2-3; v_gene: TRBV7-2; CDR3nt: TGTGCCAGCAGCTCCCAGCTAGCGGGGGGGACAGATACGCAGTATTTT; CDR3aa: CASSSQLAGGTDTQYF
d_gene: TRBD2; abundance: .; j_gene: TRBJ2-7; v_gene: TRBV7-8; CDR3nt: TGTGCCAGCAGCTTAGTTCCCCGCGGGGGTTCCTACGAGCAGTACTTC; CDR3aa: CASSLVPRGGSYEQYF
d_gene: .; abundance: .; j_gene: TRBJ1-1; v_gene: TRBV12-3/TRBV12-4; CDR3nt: TGTGCCAGCACCTATAGGAACACTGAAGCTTTCTTT; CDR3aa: CASTYRNTEAFF
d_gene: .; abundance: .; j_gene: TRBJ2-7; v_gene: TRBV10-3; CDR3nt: TGTGCCATCAGTGTTGGAAACGAGCAGTACTTC; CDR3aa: CAISVGNEQYF
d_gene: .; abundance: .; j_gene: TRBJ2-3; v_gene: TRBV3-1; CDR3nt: TGTGCCAGCAGCCAAGATGCGAGTCCTAGCACAGATACGCAGTATTTT; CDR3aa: CASSQDASPSTDTQYF
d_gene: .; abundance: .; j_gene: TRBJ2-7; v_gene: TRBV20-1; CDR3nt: TGCAGTGCCCACCGGTCCAGCTCCTACGAGCAGTACTTC; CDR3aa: CSAHRSSSYEQYF
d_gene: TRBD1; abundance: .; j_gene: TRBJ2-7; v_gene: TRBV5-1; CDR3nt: TGCGCCAGCAGCTACAGACAGGGGACCCACGAGCAGTACTTC; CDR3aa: CASSYRQGTHEQYF
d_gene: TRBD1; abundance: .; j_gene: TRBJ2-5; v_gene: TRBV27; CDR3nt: TGTGCCAGCAACGCAGGGGGCCCCCAAGAGACCCAGTACTTC; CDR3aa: CASNAGGPQETQYF
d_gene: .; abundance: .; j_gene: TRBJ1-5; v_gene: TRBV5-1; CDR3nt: TGCGCCAGCAGCTTGGACACGGAGGAGCCCCAGCATTTT; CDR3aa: CASSLDTEEPQHF
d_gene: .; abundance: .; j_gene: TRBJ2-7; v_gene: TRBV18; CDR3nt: TGTGCCAGCTCACGTAAGAGGGTATTATACGAGCAGTACTTC; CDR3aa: CASSRKRVLYEQYF
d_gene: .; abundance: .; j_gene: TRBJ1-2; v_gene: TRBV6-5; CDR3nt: TGTGCCAGCAGTTACAAGAAGGGCCTCTATGGCTACACCTTC; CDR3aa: CASSYKKGLYGYTF
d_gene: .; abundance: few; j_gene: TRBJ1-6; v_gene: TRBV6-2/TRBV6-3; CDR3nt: TGTGCCAGCAGTTACGGGCGGACCGAGGTCTATAATTCACCCCTCCACTTT; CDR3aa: CASSYGRTEVYNSPLHF
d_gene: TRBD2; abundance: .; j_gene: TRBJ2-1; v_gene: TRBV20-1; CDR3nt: TGCAGTGCTAGGCGTCTAGCGGGGAACAATGAGCAGTTCTTC; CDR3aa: CSARRLAGNNEQFF
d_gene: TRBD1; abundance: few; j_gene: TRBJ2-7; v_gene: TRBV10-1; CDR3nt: TGCGCCAGCAGTGAGGGCGCCGGGACAGGGTCCTACGAGCAGTACTTC; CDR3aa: CASSEGAGTGSYEQYF
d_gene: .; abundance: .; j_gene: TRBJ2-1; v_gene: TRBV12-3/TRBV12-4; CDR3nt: TGTGCCAGCAGTCCGATTGGACAGCCGTACAATGAGCAGTTCTTC; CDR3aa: CASSPIGQPYNEQFF
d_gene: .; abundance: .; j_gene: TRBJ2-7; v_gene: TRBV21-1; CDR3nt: TGTGCCAGCAGCAAAAGCGCCCTTTCCGAGCAGTACTTC; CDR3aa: CASSKSALSEQYF
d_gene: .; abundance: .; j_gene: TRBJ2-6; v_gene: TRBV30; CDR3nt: TGTGCCTGGGGTCCCATGGGGCTGGGCGTCCTGACTTTC; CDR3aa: CAWGPMGLGVLTF
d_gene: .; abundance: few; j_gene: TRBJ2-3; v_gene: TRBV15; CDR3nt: TGTGCCACCAGCAGCCTCCCCGGAATGACAGTGGAAGCATCTAGCACAGATACGCAGTATTTT; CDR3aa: CATSSLPGMTVEASSTDTQYF
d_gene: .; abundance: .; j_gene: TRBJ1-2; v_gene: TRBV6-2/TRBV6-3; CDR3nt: TGTGCCAGCAGTTTTGACCGGGGCCTCTATGGCTACACCTTC; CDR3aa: CASSFDRGLYGYTF
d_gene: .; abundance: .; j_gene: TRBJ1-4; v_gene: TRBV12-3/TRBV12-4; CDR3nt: TGTGCCAGCAGCCAGACAGCTCAGCCACTGTTTTTT; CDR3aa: CASSQTAQPLFF
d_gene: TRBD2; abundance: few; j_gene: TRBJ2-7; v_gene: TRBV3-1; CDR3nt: TGTGCCAGCAGCCCGGGAGGGGGACTCTACGAGCAGTACTTC; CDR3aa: CASSPGGGLYEQYF
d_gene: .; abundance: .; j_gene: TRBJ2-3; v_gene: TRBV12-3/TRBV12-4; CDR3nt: TGTGCCAGCAGTTTCGGACCTACACGTAATACGCAGTATTTT; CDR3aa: CASSFGPTRNTQYF
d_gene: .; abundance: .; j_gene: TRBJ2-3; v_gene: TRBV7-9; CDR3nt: TGTGCCAGCAGCTTGAAGGACGGCAGGACAGATACGCAGTATTTT; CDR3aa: CASSLKDGRTDTQYF
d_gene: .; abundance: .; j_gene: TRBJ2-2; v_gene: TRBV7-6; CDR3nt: TGTGCCAGCAGCTTAGAAGGAGGACTCCTCGCCGGGGAGCTGTTTTTT; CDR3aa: CASSLEGGLLAGELFF
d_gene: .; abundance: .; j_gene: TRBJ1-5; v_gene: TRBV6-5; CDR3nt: TGTGCCAGCAGTTACTCACGGGGCCAGACCCAGCATTTT; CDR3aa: CASSYSRGQTQHF
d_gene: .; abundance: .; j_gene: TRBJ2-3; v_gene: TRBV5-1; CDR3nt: TGCGCCAGCAGCACCTGGGACGCAGATACGCAGTATTTT; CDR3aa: CASSTWDADTQYF
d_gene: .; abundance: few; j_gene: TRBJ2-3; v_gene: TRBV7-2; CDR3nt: TGTGCCAGCAGCTTAGGACAGCCAGATACGCAGTATTTT; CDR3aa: CASSLGQPDTQYF
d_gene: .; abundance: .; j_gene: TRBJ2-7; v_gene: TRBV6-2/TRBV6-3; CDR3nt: TGTGCCAGCAGTTACTGGGGTAGCGCCTCCTACGAGCAGTACTTC; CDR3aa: CASSYWGSASYEQYF
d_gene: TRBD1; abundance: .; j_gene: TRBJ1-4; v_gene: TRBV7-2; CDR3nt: TGTGCCAGCAGCTTGGCATCGGGGACAGGGCGAGAAAAACTGTTTTTT; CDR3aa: CASSLASGTGREKLFF
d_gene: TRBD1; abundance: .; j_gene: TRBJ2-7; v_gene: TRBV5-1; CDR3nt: TGCGCCAGCAGATATGGACAGGTAACTGGGTACGAGCAGTACTTC; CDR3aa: CASRYGQVTGYEQYF
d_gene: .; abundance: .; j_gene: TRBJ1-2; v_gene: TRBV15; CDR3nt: TGTGCCACCAGCTACCTCGGAGGCTACACCTTC; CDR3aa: CATSYLGGYTF
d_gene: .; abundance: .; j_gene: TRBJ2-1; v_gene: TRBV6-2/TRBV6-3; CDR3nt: TGTGCCAGCAGTCGACTAGAAACGTCCTACAATGAGCAGTTCTTC; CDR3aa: CASSRLETSYNEQFF
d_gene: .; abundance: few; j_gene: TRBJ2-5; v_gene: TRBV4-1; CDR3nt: TGCGCCAGCAGCCAAGATGGGGTAGCGGAGCAAGAGACCCAGTACTTC; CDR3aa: CASSQDGVAEQETQYF
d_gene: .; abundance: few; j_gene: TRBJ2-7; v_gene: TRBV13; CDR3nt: TGTGCCAGCAGCTTACTTGGGTCCGAGCAGTACTTC; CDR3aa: CASSLLGSEQYF
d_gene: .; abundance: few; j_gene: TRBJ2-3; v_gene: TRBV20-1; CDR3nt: TGCAGTGCTAATTCAGCGGGCCCAGATACGCAGTATTTT; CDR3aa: CSANSAGPDTQYF
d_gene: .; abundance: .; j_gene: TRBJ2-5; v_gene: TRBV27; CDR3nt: TGTGCCAGCAGTGGGTATGGGGGGCCCCAGCGAGAGACCCAGTACTTC; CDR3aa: CASSGYGGPQRETQYF